The present T cell receptor (beta chain) was sequenced within a study of T cell responses to AZD1222 COVID-19 vaccine. Study as a whole: Pooled samples include second doses given at about 4 or 12 weeks.

Clones were read by immunoSEQ multiplex PCR, and TCRdb kept only the in-frame ones, dropping some. This table holds tens of thousands of clones, roughly nine tenths found once. This receptor was obtained from an adult in good health. This specimen was peripheral blood, taken on day 0 of AZD1222 vaccination.

CDR3 protein: CATSDSYSPNTGELFF. The CDR3 region has the DNA TGTGCCACCAGTGATTCATACAGCCCGAACACCGGGGAGCTGTTTTTT. The chain is built from TRBV24-1 and TRBJ2-2; D uncertain. The CDR3 is 16 amino acids. The germline V gene encodes CDR1 KGHDR and CDR2 SFDVKD. V was pared by 2 bases and J by 0 bases, with 9 bases between.